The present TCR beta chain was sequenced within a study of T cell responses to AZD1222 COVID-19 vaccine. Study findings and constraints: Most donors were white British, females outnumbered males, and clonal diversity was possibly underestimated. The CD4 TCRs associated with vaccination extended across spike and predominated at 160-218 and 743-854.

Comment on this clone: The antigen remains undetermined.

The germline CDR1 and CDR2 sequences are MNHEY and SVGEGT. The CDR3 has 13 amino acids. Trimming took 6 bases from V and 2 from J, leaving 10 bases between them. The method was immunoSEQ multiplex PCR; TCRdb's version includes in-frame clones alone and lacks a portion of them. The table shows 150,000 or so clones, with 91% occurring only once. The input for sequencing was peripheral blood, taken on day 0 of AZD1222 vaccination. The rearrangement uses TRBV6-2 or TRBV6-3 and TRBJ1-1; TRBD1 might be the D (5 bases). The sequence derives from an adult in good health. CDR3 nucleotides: TGTGCCAGCAGCTGGACACTTAACACTGAAGCTTTCTTT. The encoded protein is CASSWTLNTEAFF.